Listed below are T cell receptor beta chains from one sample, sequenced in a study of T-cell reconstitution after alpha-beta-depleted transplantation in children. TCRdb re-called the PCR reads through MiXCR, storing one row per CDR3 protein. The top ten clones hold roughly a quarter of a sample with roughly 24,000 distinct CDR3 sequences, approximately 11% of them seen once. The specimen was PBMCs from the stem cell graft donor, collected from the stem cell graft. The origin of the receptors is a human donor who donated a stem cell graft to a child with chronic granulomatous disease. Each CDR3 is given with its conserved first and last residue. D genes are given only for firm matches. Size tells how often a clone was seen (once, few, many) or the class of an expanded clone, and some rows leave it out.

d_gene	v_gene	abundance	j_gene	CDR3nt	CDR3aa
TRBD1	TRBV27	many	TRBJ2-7	TGTGCCAGCTCGACAGGGGACGAGCAGTACTTC	CASSTGDEQYF
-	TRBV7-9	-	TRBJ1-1	TGTGCCAGCACGGGAGGGGGCACTGAAGCTTTCTTT	CASTGGGTEAFF
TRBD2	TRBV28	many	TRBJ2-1	TGTGCCAGCAGTTTAGGGGCGGGAGTGAATGAGCAGTTCTTC	CASSLGAGVNEQFF
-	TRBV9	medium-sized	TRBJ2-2	TGTGCCACCCAACGGGCCGGGGAGCTGTTTTTT	CATQRAGELFF
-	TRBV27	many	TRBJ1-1	TGTGCCAGCAGTTTTGGTGTGGCGGGCACTGAAGCTTTCTTT	CASSFGVAGTEAFF
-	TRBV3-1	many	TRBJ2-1	TGTGCCAGCAGCCAAGAACTGGGGAATGAGCAGTTCTTC	CASSQELGNEQFF
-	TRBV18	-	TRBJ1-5	TGTGCCAGCTCACCAAGGCCAGGCAATCAGCCCCAGCATTTT	CASSPRPGNQPQHF
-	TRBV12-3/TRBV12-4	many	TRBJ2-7	TGTGCCAGCAGATTGACAGGCCCTAGATACGAGCAGTACTTC	CASRLTGPRYEQYF
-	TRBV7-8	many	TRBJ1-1	TGTGCCAGCAGCTTAATAGGCGACGCTGAAGCTTTCTTT	CASSLIGDAEAFF
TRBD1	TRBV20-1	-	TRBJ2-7	TGCAGTGCTAGAGATAGTGACAGGGCGAACGAGCAGTACTTC	CSARDSDRANEQYF
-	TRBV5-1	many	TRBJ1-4	TGCGCCAGCAGCTTGGTCAGTAGGGCTAATGAAAAACTGTTTTTT	CASSLVSRANEKLFF
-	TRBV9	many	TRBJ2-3	TGTGCCAGCAGCGTAGGCTGGGGGGCAACAGATACGCAGTATTTT	CASSVGWGATDTQYF
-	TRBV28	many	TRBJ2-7	TGTGCCAGCAGTTACCCATCGACAGGACTGATGTACTTC	CASSYPSTGLMYF
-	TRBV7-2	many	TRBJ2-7	TGTGCCAGCAGCCCCTCCTACGAGCAGTACTTC	CASSPSYEQYF
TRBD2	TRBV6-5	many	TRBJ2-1	TGTGCCAGCAGCTCATACCCCTCGACTAGCGGGGGACCTACCACAAACAATGAGCAGTTCTTC	CASSSYPSTSGGPTTNNEQFF
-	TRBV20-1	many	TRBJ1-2	TGCAGTGCTCCTCCGGGACAAAGTCTGAGCTACACCTTC	CSAPPGQSLSYTF
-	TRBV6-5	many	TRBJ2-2	TGTGCCAGCAAGGGAATAGCGGAGTCCGGGGAGCTGTTTTTT	CASKGIAESGELFF
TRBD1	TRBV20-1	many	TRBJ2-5	TGCAGTGCACCCGGGACAGTCGAGACCCAGTACTTC	CSAPGTVETQYF
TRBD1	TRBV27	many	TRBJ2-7	TGTGCCAGCAGTTTAGGTCTGGGACAGGGGTTCGAGCAGTACTTC	CASSLGLGQGFEQYF
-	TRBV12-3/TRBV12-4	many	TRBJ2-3	TGTGCCAGCAGACCTCAATTGGGAGATACGCAGTATTTT	CASRPQLGDTQYF
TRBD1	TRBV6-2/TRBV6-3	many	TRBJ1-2	TGTGCCAGCAGCTCAGACAGGGGCCGAATTAACTATGGCTACACCTTC	CASSSDRGRINYGYTF
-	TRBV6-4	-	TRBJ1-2	TGTACCTGCAGCCCATACAGGGATACCTATGGCTACACCTTC	CTCSPYRDTYGYTF
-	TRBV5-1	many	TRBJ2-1	TGCGCCAGCAGCTTGGCGGACACATACAATGAGCAGTTCTTC	CASSLADTYNEQFF
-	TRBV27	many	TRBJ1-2	TGTGCCAGCAGTTTCCAGGGGTATGGCTACACCTTC	CASSFQGYGYTF
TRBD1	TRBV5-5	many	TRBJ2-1	TGTGCCAGCAGCTTGAGGACAGGGGGCCCCTACAATGAGCAGTTCTTC	CASSLRTGGPYNEQFF
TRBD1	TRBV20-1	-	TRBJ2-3	TGCAGTGCTAGAAATTACAGGGGCCGTCCGGGCACAGATACGCAGTATTTC	CSARNYRGRPGTDTQYF
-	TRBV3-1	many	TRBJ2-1	TGTGCCAGCAGCCAAGATGTCCACAGGGAGAATGAGCAGTTCTTC	CASSQDVHRENEQFF
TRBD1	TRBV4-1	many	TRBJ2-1	TGCGCCAGCAGCCAAGATGCATCGACAGGGCTACTGGATGAGCAGTTCTTC	CASSQDASTGLLDEQFF
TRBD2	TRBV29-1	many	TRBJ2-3	TGCAGCGTTACGAATGGGCTAGCGGGAATCTCAGATACGCAGTATTTT	CSVTNGLAGISDTQYF
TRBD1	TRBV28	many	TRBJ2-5	TGTGCCAGCAGGGGGACAGGAAGAGAGACCCAGTACTTC	CASRGTGRETQYF
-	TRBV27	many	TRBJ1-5	TGTGCCAGCAGTATGGGAACAGGGCTCCGGAGCAATCAGCCCCAGCATTTT	CASSMGTGLRSNQPQHF
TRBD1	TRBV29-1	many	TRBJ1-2	TGCAGCGTTGAAGACCCAGGGGGCGCCCGGTATGGCTACACCTTC	CSVEDPGGARYGYTF
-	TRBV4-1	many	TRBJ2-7	TGCGCCAGCAGCCAAGAAAGGGCAGGACCCTACGAGCAGTACTTC	CASSQERAGPYEQYF
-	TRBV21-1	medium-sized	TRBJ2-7	TGTGCCAGCAGCAACCTGTTCCGGGACAGGGCCTACGAGCAGTACTTC	CASSNLFRDRAYEQYF
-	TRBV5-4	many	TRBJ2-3	TGTGCCAGCAGCTTGGGAGCATGGGGGGACACAGATACGCAGTATTTT	CASSLGAWGDTDTQYF